The 19 T cell receptor beta chains given below trace back to one sample, sequenced in a study of cytomegalovirus exposure and HLA in healthy donors. In the PCR, 60 Vbeta and 13 Jbeta primers were used. Sequenced by immunoSEQ multiplex PCR; TCRdb stores in-frame clones only, minus some. This sample has about 200,000 clones, with about 80% found just once. Sequencing was performed on PBMCs. The receptors were gathered from a woman aged 30 to 39 in good health and CMV-seropositive.

The chain links TRBV5-4 to TRBJ1-1, with D unresolved. The V end lost 4 bases, the J end lost 5 bases, and 15 bases lay between the germline ends. This CDR3 is built from 14 residues. Germline V gene lookup returns CDR1 SGHNT and CDR2 YYREEE (reference sequence). The CDR3 bases are TGTGCCAGCAGCGATATACCGTTGAGTACTGAAGCTTTCTTT. Its translation is CASSDIPLSTEAFF.

This clone was observed a few times. This chain joins TRBV27 and TRBJ2-7; TRBD2 aligns across 11 bases. The trim removed 8 bases at V and 7 bases at J, leaving 16 bases unmatched. The CDR3 extends over 16 amino acids. The germline gives CDR1 MNHEY, CDR2 SMNVEV (reference sequence). Here the CDR3 DNA reads TGTGCCAGCCTAGGACTAGCGGGCCCCTTAAGTGGGGAGCAGTACTTC. It translates to CASLGLAGPLSGEQYF.

The chain links TRBV5-6 to TRBJ1-4, with 11 bases lining up with TRBD1. The V gene's germline CDR1 is SGHDT and CDR2 YYEEEE. Trimming at V came to 2 bases and at J to 7 bases, leaving 10 bases not matched to a gene. The CDR3 loop spans 17 amino acids. CDR3 coding DNA: TGTGCCAGCAGCTTATTTGGACAGGGGGCTCTGATTGAAAAACTGTTTTTT. Amino acid sequence: CASSLFGQGALIEKLFF.

The chain is built from TRBV6-4 and TRBJ1-2; 7 positions match TRBD1. The ends lost 2 bases at V and 8 bases at J; junction bases unmatched: 5. The CDR3 has 13 residues. The germline V gene has CDR1 MRHNA and CDR2 SNTAGT. CDR3: CASSDRQGGGYTF. CDR3 nucleotide sequence: TGTGCCAGCAGTGACCGACAGGGTGGGGGCTACACCTTC.

The V gene is TRBV5-4, the J gene TRBJ1-4; D remains unclear. V shed 2 bases and J shed 3 bases, with 14 bases lying between them. Germline V lookup: CDR1 SGHNT, CDR2 YYREEE (reference sequence). The CDR3 length is 16 residues. CDR3 amino acids: CASSFYRTEPNEKLFF. The CDR3 nucleotides read TGTGCCAGCAGCTTCTATAGGACTGAACCTAATGAAAAACTGTTTTTT.

A few counts support this clone. The chain joins TRBV2 to TRBJ1-4; the D gene is possibly TRBD1 (6 bases). CDR1 and CDR2 (germline): SNHLY, FYNNEI. Trimming cost V 8 bases and J 0 bases, with 19 bases left between them. The CDR3 totals 17 residues. The CDR3: CASGILNRGTTNEKLFF. In DNA, the CDR3 is TGTGCCAGCGGAATCCTGAATAGGGGGACAACTAATGAAAAACTGTTTTTT.

This sequence joins TRBV11-2 and TRBJ2-2; 9 bases agree with TRBD1. The CDR3 has 15 amino acids. Germline-derived CDR1 and CDR2 are SGHAT and FQNNGV. The junction had 4 bases not matched to a gene; V was cut back by 4 bases and J by 4 bases. CDR3 nucleotides: TGTGCCAGCAGCTCCGAACAGGGGGCCACCGGGGAGCTGTTTTTT. Translation gives CASSSEQGATGELFF.

The V and J genes are TRBV6-4 and TRBJ2-1, with 10 bases identical to TRBD1. Trimming at V came to 5 bases and at J to 7 bases, leaving 8 bases not matched to a gene. Germline V lookup: CDR1 MRHNA, CDR2 SNTAGT. The CDR3 is 15 residues long. The DNA of the CDR3 is TGTGCCAGCAGTCCCGGGACAGGGGTAAAGAATGAGCAGTTCTTC. This translates into CASSPGTGVKNEQFF.

Concerning this clone: A junction boundary mismatches the germline segment, possibly from a read error. The chain has TRBV10-3 and TRBJ2-1, with D perhaps TRBD1 (5 bases). The CDR3 is 17 residues long. Germline V gives CDR1 ENHRY, CDR2 SYGVKD. CDR3 coding DNA: TGTGCCATCAGTGAGTCGCGTTCGACAGCTACCTACGATGAGCAGTTCTTC. Its translation: CAISESRSTATYDEQFF.

The rearrangement joins TRBV2 to TRBJ2-3; TRBD2 matches at 10 bases. The trim removed 6 bases at V and 4 bases at J, leaving 7 bases unmatched. Germline V gene sequence: CDR1 SNHLY, CDR2 FYNNEI. The CDR3 is 15 residues long. CDR3 in amino acids: CASRASGGGADTQYF. The CDR3 DNA sequence: TGTGCCAGCAGGGCTAGCGGGGGCGGCGCAGATACGCAGTATTTT. Filled out from reference TRBV2 and TRBJ2-3, the complete variable domain reads EPEVTQTPSHQVTQMGQEVILRCVPISNHLYFYWYRQILGQKVEFLVSFYNNEISEKSEIFDDQFSVERPDGSNFTLKIRSTKLEDSAMYFCASRASGGGADTQYFGPGTRLTVL.

The chain joins TRBV4-3 to TRBJ2-7, with D possibly matching TRBD1 (5 bases). This CDR3 has 13 residues. V was pared by 2 bases and J by 5 bases, with 10 bases between. Germline lookup yields CDR1 LGHNA and CDR2 YSLEER. The CDR3 bases are TGCGCCAGCAGCCAAAACAGGTTCCACGAGCAGTACTTC. Amino acid sequence: CASSQNRFHEQYF.

This rearrangement joins TRBV6-1 to TRBJ2-5; 9 positions match TRBD1. This CDR3 is built from 16 residues. With 2 bases clipped from V and 5 bases from J, the junction kept 9 bases outside the gene matches. Germline CDR1 and CDR2: MNHNS and SASEGT. The CDR3 DNA reads TGTGCCAGCAGTGAACATGGACAGGGGATTGGGGAGACCCAGTACTTC. It yields the protein CASSEHGQGIGETQYF.

The gene calls are TRBV5-4 and TRBJ1-4, with D possibly being TRBD1 (6 bases). This CDR3 spans 14 amino acids. V was clipped by 4 bases and J by 3 bases, with 10 bases between them. The germline V gene encodes CDR1 SGHNT and CDR2 YYREEE (reference sequence). The CDR3 nucleotides read TGTGCCAGCAGCCCAGGACAGTCTAATGAAAAACTGTTTTTT. It is translated as CASSPGQSNEKLFF.

In its sample, this clone was seen a few times. The rearrangement links TRBV11-2 to TRBJ1-6; D gene ambiguous. The CDR3 is made up of 16 amino acids. V was shortened by 1 base and J by 0 bases, with 7 bases between the two germline ends. From germline, CDR1 is SGHAT and CDR2 FQNNGV. The CDR3 loop is CASSLVGSSYNSPLHF. The CDR3 region has the DNA TGTGCCAGCAGCTTAGTGGGGAGCTCCTATAATTCACCCCTCCACTTT.

The genes are TRBV5-4 and TRBJ1-1; 8 bases map to TRBD1. The CDR3 spans 15 residues. Trimming cost V 2 bases and J 6 bases; bases outside gene matches: 9. CDR1 is SGHNT, CDR2 YYREEE, per germline (reference sequence). This CDR3 reads CASSFSDRVLAEAFF. CDR3 coding DNA: TGTGCCAGCAGCTTTTCGGACAGGGTTCTCGCTGAAGCTTTCTTT.

The V and J genes are TRBV11-2 and TRBJ2-2; D remains unclear. CDR1 and CDR2 (germline): SGHAT, FQNNGV. V dropped 11 bases and J dropped 1 base, with 14 bases sitting between them. The CDR3 runs 14 residues. The CDR3 here is CALTVPGNTGELFF. In DNA, the CDR3 is TGTGCCCTAACAGTACCAGGGAACACCGGGGAGCTGTTTTTT.

V usage is TRBV2 and J usage is TRBJ2-1; tentative D call: TRBD2 (5 bases). The germline gives CDR1 SNHLY, CDR2 FYNNEI. Trimming took 4 bases from V and 3 from J, leaving 13 bases between them. The CDR3 contains 15 residues. The CDR3 DNA is TGTGCCAGCAGTGTACGAGCGGAAATCTACAATGAGCAGTTCTTC. Its translation is CASSVRAEIYNEQFF.

The rearrangement joins TRBV20-1 to TRBJ2-1, with D possibly matching TRBD2 (5 bases). Germline CDR1 reads DFQATT; CDR2 reads SNEGSKA (reference sequence). Trimming shortened V by 0 bases and J by 11 bases, and 5 bases separated the two germline ends. The CDR3 length is 10 residues. The CDR3, as DNA: TGCAGTGCTAGAGACGGGAAGCAGTTCTTC. This codes for CSARDGKQFF.

About this clone itself: The sample holds other DNA sequences that translate to the same CDR3. This chain uses TRBV15 with TRBJ1-4; TRBD1 matches at 7 bases. The CDR3 loop spans 16 amino acids. CDR1 and CDR2 from the germline V gene are LNHNV and YYDKDF (reference sequence). V dropped 1 base and J dropped 5; count of bases not matched to a gene: 7. CDR3 nucleotides: TGTGCCACCAGCAGAGCCGGGACAGCCCCAAATGAAAAACTGTTTTTT. Encoded protein: CATSRAGTAPNEKLFF.